This T cell receptor beta chain appears in the sequencing data of a study of blood T cell repertoires in COVID-19. Study as a whole: Donors in the United States, Italy and Spain gave samples during acute or convalescent COVID-19. T cells, B-cell-depleted T cells, or PBMCs supplied cDNA or gDNA.

In the authors' workflow: The authors estimated nucleated cell counts from reference gene primer amplification. Clones were read by immunoSEQ multiplex PCR, and TCRdb kept only the in-frame ones, dropping some. V, J and clone size are taken as reported in that table, and D and trimming were inferred from the DNA itself. The table lists some 250,000 clones, 70% to 90% of them singletons. CDR3 length: 13 amino acids. The ends were cut back, 5 bases at V and 8 bases at J, with 15 bases in the middle. In germline, CDR1 is LNHDA, CDR2 SQIVND (reference sequence). The V call is TRBV19, the J call TRBJ1-2; D remains ambiguous. Source material: peripheral blood. The clonotype comes from a human donor in a cohort sampled during active COVID-19. The CDR3: CASSLNMLRGYTF. The CDR3 DNA sequence: TGTGCCAGTAGTCTAAACATGTTGAGGGGCTACACCTTC.